This TCR beta chain was sequenced in a study of blood T cells in healthy people across ages. Study conclusions and caveats: Naive CD4+ cell counts and diversity both ran higher in long-lived than in aged donors.

With respect to this clonotype: As yet, its antigen is unknown. The junction departs from germline at one end; a sequencing error may be responsible.

The CDR3 spans 14 residues. Germline V lookup: CDR1 MNHEY, CDR2 SVGAGI. Through a sample-barcoded 5' primer and a J-beta primer mix, a second PCR was run for roughly 6 to 11 cycles. TCRdb redid the calling of the 5' RACE reads with MiXCR, one entry per CDR3 protein. The repertoire consists of more than 650,000 distinct CDR3 sequences, with about a fifth occurring once and the leading ten covering roughly a fifth. Specimen: blood. This TCR derives from a man aged 70 or older in good health. The chain carries TRBV6-5 and TRBJ1-4; TRBD1 is a possible D gene (6 bases). The CDR3 DNA reads TGTGCCAGCAGTTACTATAACAGGGATGAAAAACTGTATTTT. It is translated as CASSYYNRDEKLYF.